These 24 T cell receptor beta chains share one sample of origin, sequenced in a study of shared clonotypes between healthy human individuals. The method was immunoSEQ multiplex PCR; TCRdb's version includes in-frame clones alone and lacks a portion of them. The sample holds roughly 590,000 clones, roughly 95% seen once. Naive CD8 cells, CD45RO-negative and positively selected for CCR7, excluded terminally differentiated effector memory CD45RA+ cells. Sequenced: naive CD8+ T cells sorted from blood. These receptor sequences come from a woman younger than 45 in good health.

This chain uses TRBV30 with TRBJ2-2; D is unclear. Trimming took 0 bases from V and 7 from J, leaving 9 bases between them. CDR1 GTSNPN and CDR2 SVGIG come from the germline V gene (reference sequence). The CDR3 is 13 residues long. The CDR3 region is CAWSVALHGELFF. The CDR3 DNA follows: TGTGCCTGGAGTGTGGCGCTCCACGGGGAGCTGTTTTTT.

The rearrangement links TRBV27 to TRBJ2-1; the match to TRBD2 covers 8 bases. The J segment lost 4 bases and the V segment lost 5 bases, leaving 4 bases of the junction unmatched. Germline CDR1 reads MNHEY; CDR2 reads SMNVEV (reference sequence). The CDR3 runs 14 residues. CDR3 sequence (DNA): TGTGCCAGCAGTATTAGCGGGGATTACAATGAGCAGTTCTTC. Translation: CASSISGDYNEQFF.

The J gene is TRBJ2-7, the V gene TRBV16, with D possibly matching TRBD2 (5 bases). With 4 bases removed from V and 3 bases from J, the gap between germline ends came to 13 bases. This CDR3 has 14 residues. Per the germline V gene, CDR1 is KGHSY and CDR2 is FQNENV. CDR3 region: CASSPRPGSYEQYF. In nucleotides, the CDR3 is TGTGCCAGCAGCCCGAGGCCGGGGAGCTACGAGCAGTACTTC.

The J gene is TRBJ2-1, the V gene TRBV2, with TRBD2 matching over 7 bases. Looked up from germline, CDR1 is SNHLY and CDR2 is FYNNEI. This CDR3 contains 13 residues. This CDR3 is CACLAGGRNEQFF. For the CDR3, the DNA is TGTGCTTGTCTGGCTGGCGGGAGAAATGAGCAGTTCTTC.

About this clone itself: At the DNA level, this CDR3 is encoded by other sequences in the same sample as well. The rearrangement links TRBV27 to TRBJ2-1, with 10 bases fitting TRBD2. The ends lost 5 bases at V and 7 bases at J; junction bases unmatched: 8. Germline V lookup: CDR1 MNHEY, CDR2 SMNVEV (reference sequence). The CDR3 sequence is 15 residues long. Written as DNA, the CDR3 is TGTGCCAGCAGTCTAAGCGGGAGGGCCTTAAATGAGCAGTTCTTC. Protein sequence: CASSLSGRALNEQFF.

V gene TRBV4-1 combines with J gene TRBJ2-3, with D unclear. The CDR3 extends over 16 amino acids. Germline V gene sequence: CDR1 MGHRA, CDR2 YSYEKL. The V and J ends lost 4 bases and 3 bases respectively, with 17 bases between them. DNA of the CDR3: TGCGCCAGCAGCCCAGACGGACCGCTTGGGACAGATACGCAGTATTTT. Encoded protein: CASSPDGPLGTDTQYF.

This chain links TRBV14 with TRBJ2-7; tentatively, D is TRBD1 or TRBD2 (5 bases each). The CDR3 consists of 14 residues. Trimming took 3 bases from V and 3 from J, leaving 12 bases between them. Per the germline V gene, CDR1 is SGHDN and CDR2 is FVKESK. CDR3 in amino acids: CASSQPGTNYEQYF. The CDR3, as DNA: TGTGCCAGCAGCCAGCCGGGGACGAACTACGAGCAGTACTTC.

In this sample, this clone turned up once. The chain carries TRBV7-9 and TRBJ1-1; D gene ambiguous. The CDR3 length is 13 residues. The ends were cut back, 6 bases at V and 7 bases at J, with 15 bases in the middle. Germline-derived CDR1 and CDR2 are SEHNR and FQNEAQ (reference sequence). CDR3 bases: TGTGCCAGCAGACCCCCGGACGGGAGTGAAGCTTTCTTT. Translation: CASRPPDGSEAFF.

The chain recombines TRBV28 with TRBJ1-5, with 11 bases lining up with TRBD1. The CDR3 is 12 residues long. With 10 bases clipped from V and 6 bases from J, the junction kept 2 bases outside the gene matches. CDR1 is MDHEN, CDR2 SYDVKM, per germline. Here the CDR3 reads CATGTGGQPQHF. The CDR3 nucleotides read TGTGCCACCGGGACAGGGGGTCAGCCCCAGCATTTT. The whole variable domain, remainder taken from reference TRBV28 and TRBJ1-5, is DVKVTQSSRYLVKRTGEKVFLECVQDMDHENMFWYRQDPGLGLRLIYFSYDVKMKEKGDIPEGYSVSREKKERFSLILESASTNQTSMYLCATGTGGQPQHFGDGTRLSIL.

This chain links TRBV5-6 with TRBJ2-4; no reliable D call. The V end was cut by 0 bases, the J end by 8 bases, with 6 bases between. The CDR3 totals 12 residues. Germline lookup yields CDR1 SGHDT and CDR2 YYEEEE. The CDR3 sequence: CASSLGSYIQYF. The CDR3 nucleotides read TGTGCCAGCAGCTTGGGCTCATACATTCAGTACTTC.

The rearrangement joins TRBV30 to TRBJ1-1; D unresolved. This CDR3 contains 13 residues. V was cut by 1 base and J by 3 bases, with 9 bases left in between. CDR1 and CDR2 (germline): GTSNPN, SVGIG (reference sequence). CDR3: CAWSGVWDTEAFF. In DNA form, the CDR3 reads TGTGCCTGGAGTGGCGTGTGGGACACTGAAGCTTTCTTT.

This chain links TRBV9 with TRBJ2-1, with 7 bases identical to TRBD2. Looked up from germline, CDR1 is SGDLS and CDR2 is YYNGEE. This CDR3 is built from 13 residues. Trimming cost V 3 bases and J 10 bases; bases outside gene matches: 7. The CDR3 spells CASSAEGLGEQFF. In DNA, the CDR3 is TGTGCCAGCAGCGCCGAAGGACTAGGAGAGCAGTTCTTC.

V gene TRBV29-1 combines with J gene TRBJ2-7, with 10 bases that match TRBD1. Germline loops: CDR1 SQVTM, CDR2 ANQGSEA. This CDR3 comprises 13 residues. V was clipped by 7 bases and J by 1 base; unmatched bases: 4. CDR3 coding DNA: TGCAGCGCTGGACAGGGGGTTTCCTACGAGCAGTACTTC. This encodes CSAGQGVSYEQYF.

Comment on this clone: At the DNA level, this CDR3 is encoded by other sequences in the same sample as well. The chain joins TRBV27 to TRBJ2-2, with 7 bases aligning to TRBD2. This CDR3 is 13 amino acids long. V lost 5 bases to trimming and J lost 7 bases; unmatched junction nucleotides: 4. Looked up from germline, CDR1 is MNHEY and CDR2 is SMNVEV (reference sequence). CDR3 DNA sequence: TGTGCCAGCAGTAGCGGGGAGGGCGGGGAGCTGTTTTTT. It translates to CASSSGEGGELFF.

This chain links TRBV27 with TRBJ2-4, with 9 nucleotides matching TRBD1. CDR1 and CDR2 from the germline V gene are MNHEY and SMNVEV (reference sequence). The CDR3 consists of 14 residues. J was trimmed by 5 bases and V by 5 bases; bases with no gene match: 4. The chain's CDR3 is CASSNRQGENIQYF. The CDR3 bases are TGTGCCAGCAGTAACCGACAGGGGGAAAACATTCAGTACTTC.

This clone came up once. The J gene is TRBJ1-2, the V gene TRBV25-1; D might be TRBD1 (5 bases). The CDR3 is 14 amino acids. Germline V gene sequence: CDR1 MGHDK, CDR2 SYGVNS. With 6 bases removed from V and 2 bases from J, the gap between germline ends came to 13 bases. Here the CDR3 reads CASRLTGANYGYTF. In DNA, the CDR3 is TGTGCCAGCAGGCTTACCGGGGCCAACTATGGCTACACCTTC.

CDR3 protein: CASSAIQVNEQYF. CDR3 nucleotide sequence: TGTGCCAGCAGTGCCATACAGGTCAACGAGCAGTACTTC. The chain joins TRBV6-5 to TRBJ2-7, with D possibly TRBD1 on 5 matching bases. The ends were cut back, 5 bases at V and 5 bases at J, with 13 bases in the middle. This CDR3 has 13 amino acids. Germline V gene sequence: CDR1 MNHEY, CDR2 SVGAGI.

The chain links TRBV7-9 to TRBJ2-1; the D gene is possibly TRBD2 (5 bases). Germline V gene data show CDR1 as SEHNR and CDR2 as FQNEAQ (reference sequence). This CDR3 region has 17 residues. Trimming took 0 bases from V and 1 from J, leaving 13 bases between them. CDR3 loop: CASSLALAGRSYNEQFF. The CDR3 region has the DNA TGTGCCAGCAGCTTAGCCCTAGCTGGTAGGTCCTACAATGAGCAGTTCTTC. Full variable domain (rest looked up from reference TRBV7-9 and TRBJ2-1): DTGVSQNPRHKITKRGQNVTFRCDPISEHNRLYWYRQTLGQGPEFLTYFQNEAQLEKSRLLSDRFSAERPKGSFSTLEIQRTEQGDSAMYLCASSLALAGRSYNEQFFGPGTRLTVL.

With regard to this clone: Other DNA sequences in the same sample also yield this CDR3. The V gene is TRBV9, the J gene TRBJ2-2; D is undetermined. In germline, CDR1 is SGDLS, CDR2 YYNGEE. Trimming took 0 bases from V and 1 from J, leaving 7 bases between them. CDR3 size: 15 residues. The DNA of the CDR3 is TGTGCCAGCAGCGTAGGTGGCGGGAACACCGGGGAGCTGTTTTTT. This codes for CASSVGGGNTGELFF.

This clone appeared once. This sample includes further DNA sequences coding for the same CDR3. This chain uses TRBV9 with TRBJ2-1; unclear D gene. V was cut by 0 bases and J by 6 bases, with 7 bases left in between. The germline V gene has CDR1 SGDLS and CDR2 YYNGEE. CDR3 length: 13 amino acids. CDR3 nucleotide sequence: TGTGCCAGCAGCGTAGGGTCTGGCAATGAGCAGTTCTTC. This encodes CASSVGSGNEQFF.

The count of this clone is one. The V gene is TRBV7-9, the J gene TRBJ2-1; 8 bases line up with TRBD1. Germline CDR1 is SEHNR and CDR2 is FQNEAQ (reference sequence). Germline trimming cut 2 bases from V and 1 base from J; bases unmatched to any gene: 7. The CDR3 has 17 residues. The CDR3 nucleotides are TGTGCCAGCAGCTTACCCGCGGACAGGGCGTCCTACAATGAGCAGTTCTTC. This codes for CASSLPADRASYNEQFF.

The chain is built from TRBV6-1 and TRBJ1-2; TRBD1 aligns across 7 bases. The CDR3 totals 14 residues. Germline lookup yields CDR1 MNHNS and CDR2 SASEGT. With 7 bases clipped from V and 5 bases from J, the junction kept 10 bases outside the gene matches. CDR3: CASIHRGEGYGYTF. In DNA, the CDR3 is TGTGCCAGCATCCACAGGGGTGAAGGATATGGCTACACCTTC.

This chain links TRBV7-9 with TRBJ2-7; tentatively, D is TRBD1 (5 bases). Between the trimmed V and J ends, which lost 4 bases and 2 bases, there was a span of 12 bases. Germline values: CDR1 SEHNR, CDR2 FQNEAQ (reference sequence). The CDR3 runs to 14 residues. Here the CDR3 reads CASSSLRDTYEQYF. DNA of the CDR3: TGTGCCAGCAGCTCCCTCAGGGATACCTACGAGCAGTACTTC. The full variable domain, rest sourced from reference TRBV7-9 and TRBJ2-7, is DTGVSQNPRHKITKRGQNVTFRCDPISEHNRLYWYRQTLGQGPEFLTYFQNEAQLEKSRLLSDRFSAERPKGSFSTLEIQRTEQGDSAMYLCASSSLRDTYEQYFGPGTRLTVT.

The chain couples TRBV2 to TRBJ1-1; D gene uncertain. Trimming cost V 4 bases and J 1 base, with 10 bases left between them. Per the germline V gene, CDR1 is SNHLY and CDR2 is FYNNEI. The CDR3 loop spans 14 amino acids. CDR3 DNA: TGTGCCAGCAGTGCGGGTACAGCGAACACTGAAGCTTTCTTT. Amino acid sequence: CASSAGTANTEAFF. Full variable domain (outside the CDR3, taken from reference TRBV2 and TRBJ1-1): EPEVTQTPSHQVTQMGQEVILRCVPISNHLYFYWYRQILGQKVEFLVSFYNNEISEKSEIFDDQFSVERPDGSNFTLKIRSTKLEDSAMYFCASSAGTANTEAFFGQGTRLTVV.